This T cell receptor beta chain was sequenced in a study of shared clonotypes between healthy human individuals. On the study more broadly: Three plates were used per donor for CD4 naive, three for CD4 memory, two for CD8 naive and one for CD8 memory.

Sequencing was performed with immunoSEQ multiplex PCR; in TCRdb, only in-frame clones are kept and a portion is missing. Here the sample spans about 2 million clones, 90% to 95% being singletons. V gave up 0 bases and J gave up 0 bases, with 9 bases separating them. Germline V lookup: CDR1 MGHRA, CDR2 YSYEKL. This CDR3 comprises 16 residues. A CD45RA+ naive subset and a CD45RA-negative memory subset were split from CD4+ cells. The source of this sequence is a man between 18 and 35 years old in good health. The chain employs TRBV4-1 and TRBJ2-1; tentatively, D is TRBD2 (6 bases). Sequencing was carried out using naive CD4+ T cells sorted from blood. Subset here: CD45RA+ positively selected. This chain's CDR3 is CASSQEVAASYNEQFF. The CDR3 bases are TGCGCCAGCAGCCAAGAGGTAGCGGCCTCCTACAATGAGCAGTTCTTC.